This T cell receptor (beta chain) appears in the sequencing data of a study of beta chain features in type 1 diabetes. Whole-study findings and limits: A pattern of fewer insertions and more deletions at VDJ junctions was seen in type 1 diabetes patients.

Every sorted population was more than 95% pure. Germline CDR1 reads SGHNT; CDR2 reads YYREEE (reference sequence). V dropped 0 bases and J dropped 11; count of bases not matched to a gene: 13. The CDR3 is made up of 16 amino acids. The study reverse transcribed the entire isolated RNA, so it sequenced expressed TCRB transcripts. The average output of naive, central memory and regulatory T cell samples was a few million reads. Assay: immunoSEQ multiplex PCR; the TCRdb copy retains only in-frame clones and omits some. The sample lists fewer than 400,000 clones, 7.5% to 9% occurring once. A remark on this clone: Antigen specificity is unknown.

Sequencing was performed on central memory CD4+ T cells from blood. The clonotype was recovered from a woman under 30 in good health. The V gene is TRBV5-4, the J gene TRBJ2-3; 9 bases are a match to TRBD2. CDR3 DNA: TGTGCCAGCAGCTTGGGACTAGCGGCACCCCCTCAGGGGCAGTATTTT. Its protein product is CASSLGLAAPPQGQYF.